This TCR beta chain emerged from a study of T cells after yellow fever vaccination. Study information: Where fractions had low cell numbers, libraries were prepared from them with the SMART-Seq v4 Ultra Low Input RNA kit. Study-wide results and caveats: Among primary-vaccination clones, most reappeared after the booster, at 96% for CD4 and around 90% for CD8. Within FACS-sorted repertoires, abundant clonotypes contaminating from the bulk population could be present.

This clonotype occurred many times. The antigen remains unidentified. This CDR3 comprises 14 residues. V lost 1 base, J lost 0 bases, and 6 bases lay in between. The TCR cDNA carried a universal primer site and UMIs from 5'RACE template switching. One entry per CDR3 protein, called by TCRdb with MiXCR from the 5' RACE reads. In the table there are around 350,000 distinct CDR3 sequences, around 6.5% of which are singletons. V gene TRBV12-3 or TRBV12-4 combines with J gene TRBJ1-1; no firm D call. Sample: PBMCs, taken 5 days after the yellow fever booster vaccination. The receptor's source is a man younger than 45 who received the YFV17D yellow fever vaccine. CDR3 sequence: CASSLGQMNTEAFF. In DNA, the CDR3 is TGTGCCAGCAGTTTAGGGCAGATGAACACTGAAGCTTTCTTT.